The clone carrying this TCR beta chain has a count of ten or more. Its antigen is unknown. Previously described methods and listed TCR primers were employed for the bulk TCR libraries. TCRdb called the PCR reads again in MiXCR, with one record for every CDR3 protein. The sample shows hundreds of thousands of distinct CDR3 sequences, about 21% of them seen only once. This entry is derived from a study of molecular identifiers for immune sequencing clone quantification. The study's findings and limits: Barcode sharing among identical TCR molecules could make large clones appear smaller.

Germline V gives CDR1 MDHEN, CDR2 SYDVKM. After removal of 4 bases from V and 4 bases from J, the junction contained 3 bases not matched to a gene. The CDR3 loop spans 13 amino acids. V usage is TRBV28 and J usage is TRBJ1-1, with 7 bases that match TRBD1. Sample: naive CD8+ T cells from blood, with Jurkat cell RNA spiked in. This sample's subset: FACS-sorted CD8+CD4-CCR7+CD45RA+ naive T cells. The clonotype was recovered from a human donor in good health. Some libraries in this study had Jurkat cell RNA spiked in. The CDR3: CASSSPGGTEAFF. The CDR3 DNA reads TGTGCCAGCAGTTCTCCAGGGGGCACTGAAGCTTTCTTT. Supplemented by reference TRBV28 and TRBJ1-1, the full variable domain reads DVKVTQSSRYLVKRTGEKVFLECVQDMDHENMFWYRQDPGLGLRLIYFSYDVKMKEKGDIPEGYSVSREKKERFSLILESASTNQTSMYLCASSSPGGTEAFFGQGTRLTVV.